This TCR beta chain comes out of a study of blood T cells in healthy people across ages. This clonotype was seen a handful of times. A second 7 to 11 cycle PCR used barcoded and J-beta primers. TCRdb re-called the 5' RACE reads with MiXCR, one entry per CDR3 protein. The sample has over a million distinct CDR3 sequences; about 40% are singletons. In germline, CDR1 is ENHRY, CDR2 SYGVKD. Trimming left V 2 bases short and J 5 bases short, with 13 bases between. This CDR3 comprises 15 residues. The specimen was blood. The source is a woman under 30 in good health. This rearrangement joins TRBV10-3 to TRBJ2-1; D is perhaps TRBD2 (6 bases). The CDR3 DNA is TGTGCCATCAGTGAGATTTCTAGCGCCGACAATGAGCAGTTCTTC. Translation gives CAISEISSADNEQFF.